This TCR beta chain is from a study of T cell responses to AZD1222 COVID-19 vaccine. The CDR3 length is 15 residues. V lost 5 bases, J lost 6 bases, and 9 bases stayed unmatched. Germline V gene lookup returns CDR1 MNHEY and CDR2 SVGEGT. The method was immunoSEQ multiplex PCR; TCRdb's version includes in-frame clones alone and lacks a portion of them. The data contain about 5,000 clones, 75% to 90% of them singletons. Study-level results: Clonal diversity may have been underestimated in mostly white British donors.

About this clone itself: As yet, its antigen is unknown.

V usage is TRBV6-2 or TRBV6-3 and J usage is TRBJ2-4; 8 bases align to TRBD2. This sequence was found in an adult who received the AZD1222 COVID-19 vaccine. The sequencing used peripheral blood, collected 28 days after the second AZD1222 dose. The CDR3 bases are TGTGCCAGCAGTCGAGGGACGGGAGGGCGAAACATTCAGTACTTC. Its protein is CASSRGTGGRNIQYF.